This is a list of T cell receptor beta chains from one sample in a study of persistence of HIV-infected CD4 T cells. No antigens are known for them. The method was immunoSEQ multiplex PCR; TCRdb's version includes in-frame clones alone and lacks a portion of them. The table shows fewer than 30,000 clones, with around 82% occurring only once. The sequenced sample was CD4+ T cells sorted from PBMCs after approximately 18-hour stimulation, obtained from a patient who received antiretroviral therapy. All receptors come from an adult man with HIV who was CMV-seropositive. The CDR3 runs from the conserved cysteine through the conserved F or W. The D gene is left open where the match is weak. The size of a clone is reported for some rows only, either as once, few or many, or as a class for expanded clones.

TRBJ2-2 | NA | NA | TRBV29-1 | TGCACCCGTTTTTGTGGGATGGCCGGGGAGCTGTTTTTT | CTRFCGMAGELFF
TRBJ2-7 | NA | TRBD1 | TRBV30 | TGTGCCTGTTCTAACCAGGACAGGGCCCTCTACGAGCAGTACTTC | CACSNQDRALYEQYF
TRBJ2-1 | NA | TRBD2 | TRBV5-4 | TGTGCCAGCAGCTTGGAGGCGGGAGTACTCGACAATGAGCAGTTCTTC | CASSLEAGVLDNEQFF
TRBJ2-1 | NA | NA | TRBV18 | TGTGCCAGCTCCCGCAAAGGTGAAGCAGGTTCGAATGAGCAGTTCTTC | CASSRKGEAGSNEQFF
TRBJ1-1 | NA | NA | TRBV20-1 | TGCAGTGCCCAACCCGGTACATTT | CSAQPGTF
TRBJ1-2 | NA | TRBD1 | TRBV28 | TGTGCCAGCAGTTTAGGACAGGGGGTCGGCTACACCTTC | CASSLGQGVGYTF
TRBJ1-2 | NA | NA | TRBV5-1 | TGCGCCAGCAGCTCATTACAGCCCCCGGGTGGCTACACCTTC | CASSSLQPPGGYTF
TRBJ1-1 | NA | NA | TRBV20-1 | TGCAGTGCTAGACTGAGGTTTACAGCTTTCTTT | CSARLRFTAFF
TRBJ2-1 | NA | TRBD2 | TRBV19 | TGTGCCAGTAGTATCGGGCGCGGCGGGGGGGACAATGAGCAGTTCTTC | CASSIGRGGGDNEQFF
TRBJ2-1 | NA | NA | TRBV10-2 | TGCGCCAGCAGTGGGTGGGGGGGCTTCGGTGAGCAGTTCTTC | CASSGWGGFGEQFF
TRBJ2-7 | NA | TRBD1 | TRBV6-5 | TGTGCCAGCAGTCGGGACAGGGGAAGGTACGAGCAGTACTTC | CASSRDRGRYEQYF
TRBJ2-7 | NA | NA | TRBV5-1 | TGCGCCAGCAGCTCGGGGGAATACGAGCAGTACTTC | CASSSGEYEQYF
TRBJ1-5 | NA | TRBD1 | TRBV10-3 | TGTGCCATCAGTGAAGGGCGTAAGGGGGACAGACTCAATCAGCCCCAGCATTTT | CAISEGRKGDRLNQPQHF
TRBJ1-6 | few | TRBD1 | TRBV2 | TGTGCCAGCAGCGGGACAGGGGGCTATTCACCCCTCCACTTT | CASSGTGGYSPLHF
TRBJ1-1 | NA | NA | TRBV27 | TGTGCCAGCAGTTTTCATCGGGGGGCCACTGAAGCTTTCTTT | CASSFHRGATEAFF
TRBJ1-2 | NA | TRBD1 | TRBV28 | TGTGCCAGCGCGAGCACCCAGACAGGGTCTAGGCCCGTAGAGTATGGCTACACCTTC | CASASTQTGSRPVEYGYTF
TRBJ1-4 | NA | NA | TRBV10-3 | TGTGCCATCAGTGGAGGGCGAGATGAAAAACTGTTTTTT | CAISGGRDEKLFF
TRBJ1-6 | few | TRBD1 | TRBV2 | TGTGCCAGCAGGGCGGACAGGGGGGGTTCACCCCTCCACTTT | CASRADRGGSPLHF
TRBJ1-1 | NA | NA | TRBV28 | TGTGCCAGCAGTGGGGGCGGACTCACTGAAGCTTTCTTT | CASSGGGLTEAFF
TRBJ2-3 | NA | TRBD1 | TRBV5-4 | TGTGCCAGCAGCTCCAGACAGGGGGCGGATACGCAGTATTTT | CASSSRQGADTQYF
TRBJ1-3 | NA | NA | TRBV6-1 | TGTGCCAGCAGTGGAGGCTTTTTATACTCTGGAAACACCATATATTTT | CASSGGFLYSGNTIYF
TRBJ2-7 | NA | NA | TRBV21-1 | TGTGCCAGCAGCAAAGGCCACAGTAGAACCTACGAGCAGTACTTC | CASSKGHSRTYEQYF
TRBJ2-7 | NA | NA | TRBV10-3 | TGTGCCATCAGTGTATCTGACGACGGAGAGCAGTACTTC | CAISVSDDGEQYF
TRBJ1-1 | NA | NA | TRBV5-1 | TGCGCCAGCAGCTACGCGGGAGGGGAGGGGAACACTGAAGCTTTCTTT | CASSYAGGEGNTEAFF
TRBJ1-6 | once | NA | TRBV12-3/TRBV12-4 | TGTGCCAGTTCGTTTGGGTATAATTCACCCCTCCACTTT | CASSFGYNSPLHF